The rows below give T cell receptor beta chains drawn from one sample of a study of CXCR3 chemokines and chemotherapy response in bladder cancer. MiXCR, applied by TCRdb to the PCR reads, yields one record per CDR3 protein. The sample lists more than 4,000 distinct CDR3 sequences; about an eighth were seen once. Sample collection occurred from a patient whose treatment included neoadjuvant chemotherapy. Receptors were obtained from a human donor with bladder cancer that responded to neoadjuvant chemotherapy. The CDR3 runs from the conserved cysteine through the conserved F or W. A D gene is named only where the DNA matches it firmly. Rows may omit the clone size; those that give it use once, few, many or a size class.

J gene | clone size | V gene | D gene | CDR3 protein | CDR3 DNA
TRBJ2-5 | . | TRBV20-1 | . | CSALGAQRTQYF | TGCAGTGCCTTAGGGGCTCAGAGGACCCAGTACTTC
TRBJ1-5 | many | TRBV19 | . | CASSSGGRGQPQHF | TGTGCCAGTAGTAGCGGGGGCCGGGGCCAGCCCCAGCATTTT
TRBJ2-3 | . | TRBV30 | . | CAWSGGAADTQYF | TGTGCCTGGAGTGGGGGGGCCGCAGATACGCAGTATTTT
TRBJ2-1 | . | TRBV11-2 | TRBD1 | CASRKKSGTGSYNEQFF | TGTGCCAGCAGAAAAAAGTCCGGGACAGGGTCCTACAATGAGCAGTTCTTC
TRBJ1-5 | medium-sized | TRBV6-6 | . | CASSYSSFANQPQHF | TGTGCCAGCAGTTACTCGAGTTTTGCGAATCAGCCCCAGCATTTT
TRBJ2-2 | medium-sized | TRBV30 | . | CAWRETGITGELFF | TGTGCCTGGAGGGAAACAGGGATCACCGGGGAGCTGTTTTTT
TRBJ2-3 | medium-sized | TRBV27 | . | CASMASTDTQYF | TGTGCCAGCATGGCAAGCACAGATACGCAGTATTTT
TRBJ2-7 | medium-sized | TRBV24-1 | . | CAIGTASGEQYF | TGTGCCATCGGGACTGCCTCGGGGGAGCAGTACTTC
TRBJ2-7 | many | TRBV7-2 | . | CASSQGRTSGEQYF | TGTGCCAGCAGCCAGGGCAGGACTTCCGGCGAGCAGTACTTC
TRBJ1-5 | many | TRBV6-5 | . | CASSRTVNQPQHF | TGTGCCAGCAGCCGGACGGTTAATCAGCCCCAGCATTTT
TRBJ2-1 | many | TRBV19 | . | CASSGRRGSYNEQFF | TGTGCCAGTAGTGGGCGGAGGGGCTCCTACAATGAGCAGTTCTTC
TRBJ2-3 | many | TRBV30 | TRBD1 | CAWSVRGTASTDTQYF | TGTGCCTGGAGTGTACGAGGGACAGCTAGCACAGATACGCAGTATTTT
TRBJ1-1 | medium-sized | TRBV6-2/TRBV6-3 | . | CASSYSKGFEAFF | TGTGCCAGCAGTTACTCGAAGGGGTTTGAAGCTTTCTTT
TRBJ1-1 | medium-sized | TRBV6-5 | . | CASSLPGPNTEAFF | TGTGCCAGCAGTTTGCCGGGACCTAACACTGAAGCTTTCTTT
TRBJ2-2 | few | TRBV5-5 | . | CASSLAPRITGELFF | TGTGCCAGCAGCTTGGCCCCCCGGATCACCGGGGAGCTGTTTTTT
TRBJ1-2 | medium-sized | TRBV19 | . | CASSIGSTGYYGYTF | TGTGCCAGTAGTATAGGGTCGACAGGTTACTATGGCTACACCTTC
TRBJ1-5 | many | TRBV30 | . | CAWSGQPQHF | TGTGCCTGGAGTGGACAGCCCCAGCATTTT
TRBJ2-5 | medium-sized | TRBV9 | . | CASSVGSGAHQETQYF | TGTGCCAGCAGCGTAGGTTCAGGGGCTCACCAGGAGACCCAGTACTTC
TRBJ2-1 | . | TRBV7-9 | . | CASALGFNEQFF | TGTGCCAGCGCGTTGGGGTTCAATGAGCAGTTCTTC
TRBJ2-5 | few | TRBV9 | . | CASSDNPGTQYF | TGTGCCAGCAGCGATAATCCGGGGACCCAGTACTTC
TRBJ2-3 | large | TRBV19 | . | CASSRGRGDTQYF | TGTGCCAGTAGTCGAGGCAGAGGAGATACGCAGTATTTT
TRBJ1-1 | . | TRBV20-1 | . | CSAPGGTEAFF | TGCAGTGCTCCCGGGGGAACTGAAGCTTTCTTT
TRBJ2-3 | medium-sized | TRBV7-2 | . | CASSPTTYTQYF | TGTGCCAGCAGCCCGACCACGTATACGCAGTATTTT
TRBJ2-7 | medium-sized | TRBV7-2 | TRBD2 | CASSPQRGPTYEQYF | TGTGCCAGCAGCCCCCAGCGGGGCCCCACCTACGAGCAGTACTTC
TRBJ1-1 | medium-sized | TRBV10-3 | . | CAISDDKFLNTEAFF | TGTGCCATCAGTGACGACAAGTTTTTGAACACTGAAGCTTTCTTT
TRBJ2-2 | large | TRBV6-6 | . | CASSPLQLGGELFF | TGTGCCAGCAGTCCCCTGCAGCTGGGCGGGGAGCTGTTTTTT
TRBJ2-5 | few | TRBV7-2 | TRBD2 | CASSTGLAGGLGTQYF | TGTGCCAGCAGCACGGGACTAGCGGGAGGCCTAGGGACCCAGTACTTC
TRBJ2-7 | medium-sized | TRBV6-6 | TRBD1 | CASSRRTGSYEQYF | TGTGCCAGCAGCCGCCGGACAGGCTCCTACGAGCAGTACTTC
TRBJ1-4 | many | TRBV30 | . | CAWSRWGGATNEKLFF | TGTGCCTGGAGTCGCTGGGGTGGGGCAACTAATGAAAAACTGTTTTTT
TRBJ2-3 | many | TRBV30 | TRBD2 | CAWNRLAGADTQYF | TGTGCCTGGAATCGACTAGCGGGAGCAGATACGCAGTATTTT
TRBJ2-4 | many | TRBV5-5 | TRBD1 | CASSSLFRDRVAKNIQYF | TGTGCCAGCAGTTCGTTATTCCGGGACAGGGTAGCCAAAAACATTCAGTACTTC
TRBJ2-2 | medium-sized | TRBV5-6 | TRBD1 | CASSTSWTGSTGELFF | TGTGCCAGCAGCACCTCGTGGACAGGGTCCACCGGGGAGCTGTTTTTT
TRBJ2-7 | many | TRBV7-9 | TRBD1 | CASSSSGQSYEQYF | TGTGCCAGCAGCTCCTCGGGACAGTCCTACGAGCAGTACTTC
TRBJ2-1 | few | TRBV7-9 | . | CASRLSESSYNEQFF | TGTGCCAGCAGGTTAAGTGAAAGCTCCTACAATGAGCAGTTCTTC
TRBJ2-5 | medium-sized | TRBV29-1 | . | CSARGSETQYF | TGCAGCGCTCGGGGTTCAGAGACCCAGTACTTC
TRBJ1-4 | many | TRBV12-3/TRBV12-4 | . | CASTQNEKLFF | TGTGCCAGCACCCAGAACGAAAAACTGTTTTTT
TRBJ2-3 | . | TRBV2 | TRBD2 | CASSEELAGGPGFGMSTDTQYF | TGTGCCAGCAGTGAGGAACTAGCGGGAGGGCCCGGGTTTGGCATGAGCACAGATACGCAGTATTTT
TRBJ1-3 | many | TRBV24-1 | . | CASGVSGNTIYF | TGTGCCTCCGGGGTCTCTGGAAACACCATATATTTT
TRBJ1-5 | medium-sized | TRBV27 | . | CASSLRNGGNQPQHF | TGTGCCAGCAGTTTAAGGAATGGAGGCAATCAGCCCCAGCATTTT
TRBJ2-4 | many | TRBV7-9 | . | CASSLGSGVRGDIQYF | TGTGCCAGCAGCTTAGGGTCAGGGGTACGAGGAGACATTCAGTACTTC
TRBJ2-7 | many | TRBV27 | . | CASTPSINRLGEQYF | TGTGCCAGCACCCCTTCAATTAATAGGTTAGGCGAGCAGTACTTC
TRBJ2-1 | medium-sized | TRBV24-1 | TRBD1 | CATSDPGQGNDEQFF | TGTGCCACCAGTGATCCGGGACAGGGTAACGATGAGCAGTTCTTC
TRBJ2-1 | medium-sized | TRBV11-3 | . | CASSSGGSRNEQFF | TGTGCCAGCAGCAGTGGGGGGAGTCGAAATGAGCAGTTCTTC
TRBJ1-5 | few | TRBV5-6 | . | CASSRRQSNQPQHF | TGTGCCAGCAGCCGCCGGCAGAGCAATCAGCCCCAGCATTTT
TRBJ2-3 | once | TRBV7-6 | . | CASSLGAAGGTDTQYF | TGTGCCAGCAGCTTAGGAGCGGCTGGCGGCACAGATACGCAGTATTTT